This is a list of T cell receptor beta chains from one sample in a study of molecular identifiers for immune sequencing clone quantification. Via MiXCR, TCRdb re-called the PCR reads, giving one row per CDR3 protein. Among about 640,000 distinct CDR3 sequences listed, approximately 20% were seen once. Sequencing used naive CD8+ T cells from blood, with Jurkat cell RNA spiked in. The receptor source for this set is a human donor in good health. Some libraries in this study had Jurkat cell RNA spiked in. The CDR3 runs from the conserved cysteine through the conserved F or W. D genes are given only for firm matches. Size values are once, few and many counts, or a class for expanded clones, and some rows have none.

TRBV9	many	TRBJ2-5	.	TGTGCCAGCAGCGGGCCCCAAGAGACCCAGTACTTC	CASSGPQETQYF
TRBV4-1	many	TRBJ1-1	.	TGCGCCAGCAGCCGGTTGGACACGAACACTGAAGCTTTCTTT	CASSRLDTNTEAFF
TRBV9	few	TRBJ1-5	TRBD1	TGTGCCAGCAGCGAGACAGGGGCGAATCAGCCCCAGCATTTT	CASSETGANQPQHF
TRBV19	many	TRBJ2-6	TRBD1	TGTGCCAGTAGTTTCGGGCAGGGGGCGCCTGGGGCCAACGTCCTGACTTTC	CASSFGQGAPGANVLTF
TRBV20-1	few	TRBJ1-2	.	TGCAGTGCTAGAGGCCCAGCCTTGGTTGATGGCTACACCTTC	CSARGPALVDGYTF
TRBV7-9	many	TRBJ2-3	TRBD2	TGTGCCAGCAGCTACTTAGCGGGAACCACAGATACGCAGTATTTT	CASSYLAGTTDTQYF
TRBV20-1	many	TRBJ2-3	TRBD2	TGCAGTGCTAGGGGACTAGCGGGAGGGCCCTCGGACGGGCGGACGCAGTATTTT	CSARGLAGGPSDGRTQYF
TRBV12-3/TRBV12-4	.	TRBJ1-2	.	TGTGCCAGCAGTAGCGCAGGATCTGGTTCTGGCTACACCTTC	CASSSAGSGSGYTF
TRBV6-2/TRBV6-3	many	TRBJ2-7	.	TGTGCCAGCAGTTACCGGACGCGCGAGCAGTACTTC	CASSYRTREQYF
TRBV7-9	.	TRBJ1-1	.	TGTGCCAGCAGCGGGTTCCAGAACACTGAAGCTTTCTTT	CASSGFQNTEAFF
TRBV4-3	.	TRBJ1-4	.	TGCGCCAGCAGCCAAGAACTGCGATTTAATGAAAAACTGGTTTTT	CASSQELRFNEKLVF
TRBV4-1	many	TRBJ2-5	TRBD2	TGCGCCAGCAGCCAAGACGTCGTCGGGACTAGCGTTGGACCCCAAGAGACCCAGTACTTC	CASSQDVVGTSVGPQETQYF
TRBV19	many	TRBJ2-1	.	TGTGCCAGTACCCTAGGGGGGCCCTACAATGAGCAGTTCTTC	CASTLGGPYNEQFF
TRBV4-2	many	TRBJ2-1	.	TGTGCCAGCAGCCAAGATCTGGACAATGAGCAGTTCTTC	CASSQDLDNEQFF
TRBV7-6	many	TRBJ2-3	TRBD1	TGTGCCAGCAGCCCCAACGGGGACAGAAGCACAGATACGCAGTATTTT	CASSPNGDRSTDTQYF
TRBV19	few	TRBJ2-5	.	TGTGCCAGTAGTATCCACCGGGACTGGAAAGAGACCCAGTACTTC	CASSIHRDWKETQYF
TRBV4-1	many	TRBJ2-7	.	TGCGCCAGCAGCCACCCAAGGGGCTCCTACGAGCAGTACTTC	CASSHPRGSYEQYF
TRBV10-3	.	TRBJ2-7	.	TGTGCCATCAGTGACTCTGTGGGAGATCCGCCCTCCTACGAGCAGTACTTC	CAISDSVGDPPSYEQYF
TRBV11-2	few	TRBJ1-4	TRBD1	TGTGCCAGCAGCTCCAGGGGGGATAATGAAAAACTGTTTTTT	CASSSRGDNEKLFF
TRBV6-5	many	TRBJ2-7	TRBD1	TGTGCCAGCAGTACCGGGACAGGGTTTGGCTACGAGCAGTACTTC	CASSTGTGFGYEQYF
TRBV6-5	many	TRBJ2-3	.	TGTGCCAGCAGTTACAGTCGGACGGTGGGGACAGATACGCAGTATTTT	CASSYSRTVGTDTQYF
TRBV7-9	many	TRBJ2-7	TRBD1	TGTGCCAGCAGCTTAGCCCCTACAGGGACAGACCCCTACGAGCAGTACTTC	CASSLAPTGTDPYEQYF
TRBV5-1	many	TRBJ2-3	.	TGCGCCAGCAGCTCCCGGCTAGTTGGCACAGATACGCAGTATTTT	CASSSRLVGTDTQYF
TRBV7-9	many	TRBJ2-5	.	TGTGCCAGCAGCAAAAGGACAGCGGGCGAGACCCAGTACTTC	CASSKRTAGETQYF
TRBV5-6	once	TRBJ2-7	.	TGTGACAGCGGCACGACAGTCTTAGAGCAGTACTTC	CDSGTTVLEQYF
TRBV20-1	many	TRBJ1-6	.	TGCAGTGCTAGAGATATGACAGGCCCTAGAGGGCCCCTCCACTTT	CSARDMTGPRGPLHF
TRBV5-6	many	TRBJ2-7	TRBD2	TGTGCCAGCACACCGGGACTAGCGGACTACGAGCAGTACTTC	CASTPGLADYEQYF
TRBV7-9	many	TRBJ1-5	.	TGTGCCAGCAGCCATCAGACAGGCTATAGCAATCAGCCCCAGCATTTT	CASSHQTGYSNQPQHF
TRBV5-1	many	TRBJ2-7	TRBD2	TGCGCCAGCAGCTGGGGTAGCGGGGCGACCTACGAGCAGTACTTC	CASSWGSGATYEQYF
TRBV4-3	many	TRBJ1-5	.	TGTGCCAGCAGCCAAGTTTCAGGGAGCAATCAGCCCCAGCATTTT	CASSQVSGSNQPQHF
TRBV29-1	many	TRBJ2-7	.	TGCAGCGCCCGGGACATGAAATTGTACGAGCAGTACTTC	CSARDMKLYEQYF
TRBV7-9	.	TRBJ2-1	TRBD2	TGTGCCAGCAGCTTGGATAGCGGGGGCAATGAGCAGTTCTTC	CASSLDSGGNEQFF
TRBV20-1	.	TRBJ1-1	TRBD1	TGCGGTGCTAGAGGGGCAGGACAGGGTCTTATGAACACTGAAGCTTTCTTT	CGARGAGQGLMNTEAFF
TRBV27	few	TRBJ2-7	TRBD2	TGTGCCAGCAGTTTTTTAGGTCTAGCGGGACCTTCCTACGAGCAGTACTTC	CASSFLGLAGPSYEQYF
TRBV6-2/TRBV6-3	few	TRBJ2-7	TRBD2	TGTGCCAGCAGTTATCAGGCTAGCGGTTCCTACGAGCAGTACTTC	CASSYQASGSYEQYF
TRBV7-2	once	TRBJ2-7	.	TGTGCCAGCAGCTCGGGACCACGGGGCAGGGGCTACGGGCAGTACTTC	CASSSGPRGRGYGQYF
TRBV27	few	TRBJ2-7	.	TGTGCCAGCAGTTTAACAGGGAAGGGGTACGAGCAGTACTTC	CASSLTGKGYEQYF
TRBV7-2	many	TRBJ2-7	.	TGTGCCAGCAGCTTACTGGAGGGCATAGGCGAGCAGTACTTC	CASSLLEGIGEQYF
TRBV18	few	TRBJ2-5	TRBD2	TGTGCCAGCTCACCGACTAGCGGGGCCCAAGAGACCCAGTACTTC	CASSPTSGAQETQYF
TRBV5-1	few	TRBJ2-1	.	TGCGCCAGCAGCTTGGCGGGATTCGTCTGGGGCGCGAACTCCCAAGCAAACTCCTACAATGAGCAGTTCTTC	CASSLAGFVWGANSQANSYNEQFF
TRBV3-1	many	TRBJ2-3	TRBD2	TGTGCCAGCAGCCCGCTCGCGGGAGACATCACAGATACGCAGTATTTT	CASSPLAGDITDTQYF
TRBV6-6	many	TRBJ2-6	TRBD2	TGTGCCAGCAGTGGGGGGGACGGACGGCCCAACGTCCTGACTTTC	CASSGGDGRPNVLTF
TRBV4-3	many	TRBJ2-2	.	TGCGCCAGCAGCCAAGACCTTGCTGGCACCGGGGAGCTGTTTTTT	CASSQDLAGTGELFF
TRBV10-3	.	TRBJ2-7	.	TGTGCCATCAGTGTAGACCTCTCTACCTACGAGCAGTACTTC	CAISVDLSTYEQYF
TRBV7-9	many	TRBJ1-2	.	TGTGCCAGCAGCTCGCCTAAGGACGTTAACTATGGCTACACCTTC	CASSSPKDVNYGYTF
TRBV5-6	many	TRBJ1-1	.	TGTGCCAGCAGCTCCGAGGGAATTGGCGGGAATGAAGTGAACACTGAAGCTTTCTTT	CASSSEGIGGNEVNTEAFF
TRBV24-1	many	TRBJ2-1	.	TGTGCCACCAGTGATTCATACAATGAGCAGTTCTTC	CATSDSYNEQFF